The rows below give T cell receptor beta chains drawn from one sample of a study of blood T cell repertoires in COVID-19. Some clones are missing from TCRdb's copy, which holds only in-frame ones; the method was immunoSEQ multiplex PCR. The sample lists over 90,000 clones, about nine tenths seen once, with 15% to 20% in the top ten. Sequencing was done on a sample of peripheral blood. Receptors originate from a woman aged 80 or over in a cohort sampled during active COVID-19. The CDR3 runs from the conserved cysteine through the conserved F or W. The D gene is left open where the match is weak. Clone size is shown for a subset of rows, as once, few, many or a class of expanded clone.

clone size,J gene,V gene,D gene,CDR3 DNA,CDR3 protein
NA,TRBJ2-5,TRBV5-1,TRBD2,TGCGCCAGCAGCTTGGCCTCGGGAGGGACAGAGACCCAGTACTTC,CASSLASGGTETQYF
once,TRBJ2-1,TRBV11-3,NA,TGTGCCAGCAGCTTGGCCGCCGCTGAGCAGTTCTTC,CASSLAAAEQFF
NA,TRBJ1-3,TRBV7-9,TRBD1,TGTGCCAGCAGCGCCGGGACAGGGGCTGGAAACACCATATATTTT,CASSAGTGAGNTIYF
NA,TRBJ2-1,TRBV7-9,TRBD2,TGTGCCAGCAGCCCCGAAGCGGGGGGGTACAATGAGCAGTTCTTC,CASSPEAGGYNEQFF
NA,TRBJ1-2,TRBV21-1,NA,TGTGCCAGCAGCAAAGGGAGGAGGGACAGGGGGCCTGGCTACACCTTC,CASSKGRRDRGPGYTF
NA,TRBJ2-3,TRBV6-4,TRBD1,TGTGCCAGCGCCAGACAGGGGCCCCCAGATACGCAGTATTTT,CASARQGPPDTQYF
NA,TRBJ2-1,TRBV24-1,TRBD2,TGTGCCACCAGTGACCCTCCCGGGACTAGCAATGAGCAGTTCTTC,CATSDPPGTSNEQFF
NA,TRBJ2-6,TRBV5-6,TRBD2,TGTGCCAGCAGCGGAACGGGACTAGTTTCTGGGGCCAACGTCCTGACTTTC,CASSGTGLVSGANVLTF
NA,TRBJ1-4,TRBV4-1,NA,TGCGCCAGCAGCCAAATTGCCGGAGGTGGGAAACTGTTTTTT,CASSQIAGGGKLFF
NA,TRBJ1-6,TRBV9,NA,TGTGCCAGCAGCGAACGGTCCCGGTATAATTCACCCCTCCACTTT,CASSERSRYNSPLHF
NA,TRBJ2-7,TRBV2,NA,TGTGCCAGCAGTGACCCCTTAACCGGGACACGCTTTTACGAGCAGTACTTC,CASSDPLTGTRFYEQYF
NA,TRBJ2-1,TRBV10-3,NA,TGTGCCATCAGTCCCGAGTATGAACCGCGGAAGTTCTTC,CAISPEYEPRKFF
NA,TRBJ2-1,TRBV5-4,NA,TGTGCCAGCAGCCCAGAAGTCTACAATGAGCAGTTCTTC,CASSPEVYNEQFF
NA,TRBJ2-3,TRBV28,TRBD2,TGTGCCAGTGCCCCCACTAGCGGGAGGACCCTTAGCACAGATACGCAGTATTTT,CASAPTSGRTLSTDTQYF
NA,TRBJ2-1,TRBV5-1,TRBD2,TGCGCCAGCAGCTTACTAGCGGAGGCCTACAATGAGCAGTTCTTC,CASSLLAEAYNEQFF
once,TRBJ2-1,TRBV12-3/TRBV12-4,NA,TGTGCCAGCAGTCGGACAGCCGAGCAGTTCTTC,CASSRTAEQFF
NA,TRBJ1-1,TRBV5-1,NA,TGCGCCAGCAGCCCCCGAGGGGGTGACTCGGAAGCTTTCTTT,CASSPRGGDSEAFF
NA,TRBJ1-2,TRBV18,NA,TGTGCCAGCTCACCAGGAGGGCCCACCTATGGCTACACCTTC,CASSPGGPTYGYTF
NA,TRBJ1-5,TRBV6-4,NA,TGTGCCAGCAGTAGGGAGAGTTATCAGCCCCAGCATTTT,CASSRESYQPQHF
NA,TRBJ2-6,TRBV19,NA,TGTGCCAGTACCCTGCGTTGGGGAGCTGGGGCCAACGTCCTGACTTTC,CASTLRWGAGANVLTF
NA,TRBJ1-2,TRBV10-3,NA,TGTGCCATCAGCTTACAGACAAACTATGGCTACACCTTC,CAISLQTNYGYTF
NA,TRBJ2-3,TRBV6-6,TRBD1,TGTGCCACCGGTGACAGGGGAGGCATGGATACGCAGTATTTT,CATGDRGGMDTQYF
few,TRBJ2-1,TRBV5-1,NA,TGCGCCAGCAGCTTGACCGGCCTCGGAGGTTCAGGCTCCTACAATGAGCAGTTCTTC,CASSLTGLGGSGSYNEQFF